What follows is one T cell receptor beta chain and its context. Its antigen is still unknown. This sample is drawn from a study of shared clonotypes between healthy human individuals. Study at large: Three plates were used per donor for CD4 naive, three for CD4 memory, two for CD8 naive and one for CD8 memory. Points from the study as a whole: Larger estimated richness was generally seen in naive subsets than in memory subsets.

Losses at the gene ends were 8 bases for V and 7 bases for J; bases not matched to a gene: 11. In germline, CDR1 is LNHNV, CDR2 YYDKDF (reference sequence). The CDR3 runs to 14 residues. In the original workflow: Filtering differed, since immunoSEQ gave only junction sequences and no quality scores. Measured with immunoSEQ multiplex PCR; TCRdb has only the in-frame clones, and not every one. V and J calls and clone size come straight from that table; D and trimming were deduced from the DNA. The sample shows more than 2 million clones, 85% to 95% of them seen only once. None of the donors, who were healthy HIV-negative adults, had recently had acute infections or vaccinations.

The TCR originated in a man aged 18-30 years in good health. Sequencing was performed on naive CD4+ T cells sorted from blood. Subset defined: CD45RA+ positively selected. The genes are TRBV15 and TRBJ1-5; 7 nucleotides align to TRBD1. The CDR3 reads CATAPPGGNQPQHF. CDR3 in DNA: TGTGCCACCGCCCCACCAGGGGGGAACCAGCCCCAGCATTTT.